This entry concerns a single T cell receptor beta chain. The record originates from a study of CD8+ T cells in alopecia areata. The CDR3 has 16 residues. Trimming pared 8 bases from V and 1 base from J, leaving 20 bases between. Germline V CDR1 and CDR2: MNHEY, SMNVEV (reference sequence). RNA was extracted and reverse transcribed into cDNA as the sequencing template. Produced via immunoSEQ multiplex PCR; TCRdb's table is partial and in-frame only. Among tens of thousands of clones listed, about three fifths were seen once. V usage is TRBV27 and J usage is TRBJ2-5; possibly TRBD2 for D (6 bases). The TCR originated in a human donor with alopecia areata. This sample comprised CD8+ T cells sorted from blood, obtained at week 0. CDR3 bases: TGTGCCAGCGGCCCACTGCGCTGGACTACCCAAGAGACCCAGTACTTC. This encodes CASGPLRWTTQETQYF.